This TCR beta chain was obtained from a study of Graves' ophthalmopathy and Graves' hyperthyroidism. There are many counts of this clonotype. Out of 7.5 to 10 ml of fresh peripheral blood, PBMCs were obtained. Amplification from RNA transcripts yielded the TCR beta CDR3 regions. Following a first-round RT-PCR that used HTBI primers, a second-round multiplex PCR was carried out. TCRdb redid the calling of the multiplex PCR reads with MiXCR, one entry per CDR3 protein. The sample holds approximately 480,000 distinct CDR3 sequences; about 15% are singletons and the top ten take roughly 10%. Per the germline V gene, CDR1 is MNHNS and CDR2 is SASEGT. V shed 6 bases and J shed 6 bases, with 20 bases lying between them. The CDR3 contains 16 residues.

The sequencing input was blood. The receptor's source is a woman in her 30s with Graves' ophthalmopathy. V usage is TRBV6-1 and J usage is TRBJ2-2; D not certain. This CDR3 is CASSGPMPSIAGELFF. The CDR3 DNA is TGTGCCAGCAGCGGACCCATGCCCAGTATCGCCGGGGAGCTGTTTTTT.